Listed here are 16 T cell receptor beta chains from one sample, sequenced in a study of blood T cell repertoires in COVID-19. TCRdb's copy holds only in-frame clones and misses some; the assay was immunoSEQ multiplex PCR. Of 200,000 to 250,000 clones detected, about 83% appear once; the ten largest clones hold about 7%. Sequencing was done on a sample of PBMCs or T cells enriched from blood (not recorded which). These receptor sequences come from a middle-aged woman who had recovered from COVID-19.

The chain joins TRBV19 to TRBJ1-2, with a weak D call TRBD1 (6 bases). V gave up 6 bases and J gave up 1 base, with 12 bases separating them. This CDR3 is built from 14 residues. CDR1 is LNHDA and CDR2 is SQIVND in the germline V gene (reference sequence). The CDR3 DNA follows: TGTGCCAGTAGGGCGGACAGCTTTAACTATGGCTACACCTTC. Its protein product is CASRADSFNYGYTF.

This clone was seen a few times. This chain connects TRBV30 to TRBJ2-7; 8 bases map to TRBD2. The CDR3 is 14 residues long. Germline CDR1 and CDR2: GTSNPN and SVGIG (reference sequence). Trimming cost V 1 base and J 1 base; bases outside gene matches: 3. In nucleotides, the CDR3 is TGTGCCTGGAGTGGACTAGCGAAGTCCTACGAGCAGTACTTC. Translating gives CAWSGLAKSYEQYF.

The chain uses TRBV28 and TRBJ2-3; 7 nucleotides match TRBD1. Germline CDR1 is MDHEN and CDR2 is SYDVKM. The CDR3 totals 15 residues. J was trimmed by 2 bases and V by 6 bases; bases with no gene match: 8. The CDR3 DNA is TGTGCCAGCAGGAGACGGGACAGACTCACAGATACGCAGTATTTT. Translating it yields CASRRRDRLTDTQYF.

Worth noting for this clone: This same CDR3 is encoded by further DNA sequences in the sample. DNA of the CDR3: TGTGCCAGCAGCCAAGAGGGAGCGAACACTGAAGCTTTCTTT. It yields the protein CASSQEGANTEAFF. The V call is TRBV3-1 (or the pseudogene TRBV3-2), the J call TRBJ1-1; D gene unclear. This CDR3 contains 14 residues. V was shortened by 0 bases and J by 1 base, with 6 bases between the two germline ends. Germline loops: CDR1 LGHDT, CDR2 YNNKEL (reference sequence).

This chain connects TRBV3-1 (or the pseudogene TRBV3-2) to TRBJ1-6; D might be TRBD1 (6 bases). This CDR3 is 13 amino acids long. V gave up 2 bases and J gave up 14 bases, with 13 bases separating them. CDR1 is LGHDT, CDR2 YNNKEL, per germline (reference sequence). CDR3 bases: TGTGCCAGCAGCCAACCCATAGACAGGTCCCTCCACTTT. Protein: CASSQPIDRSLHF.

This sequence joins TRBV7-9 and TRBJ1-4; D gene unclear. CDR1 and CDR2 (germline): SEHNR, FQNEAQ (reference sequence). CDR3 length: 14 amino acids. V lost 10 bases and J 4 bases, leaving 16 bases between the germline ends. This chain's CDR3 is CAIERGSNNEKLFF. The CDR3 DNA reads TGTGCCATTGAGCGGGGTTCGAATAATGAAAAACTGTTTTTT.

The chain couples TRBV18 to TRBJ1-4; the D is unclear. The CDR3 extends over 14 amino acids. Germline CDR1 and CDR2: KGHSH and LQKENI. Between the trimmed V and J ends, which lost 2 bases and 11 bases, there was a span of 15 bases. CDR3 nucleotides: TGTGCCAGCTCACCAGGAGGGCTCCTCTTCAAACTGTTTTTT. Its translation is CASSPGGLLFKLFF.

In nucleotides, the CDR3 is TGTGCCAGCAGCTTAGCGGGAAGGGGCGGCAATCAGCCCCAGCATTTT. It translates to CASSLAGRGGNQPQHF. The V call is TRBV7-9, the J call TRBJ1-5; a possible D gene is TRBD1 (5 bases). CDR1 and CDR2 (germline): SEHNR, FQNEAQ (reference sequence). The CDR3 runs 16 residues. V lost 0 bases and J lost 2, with 11 bases in between. The variable domain in full, with the rest retrieved from reference TRBV7-9 and TRBJ1-5, is DTGVSQNPRHKITKRGQNVTFRCDPISEHNRLYWYRQTLGQGPEFLTYFQNEAQLEKSRLLSDRFSAERPKGSFSTLEIQRTEQGDSAMYLCASSLAGRGGNQPQHFGDGTRLSIL.

This sequence joins TRBV7-8 and TRBJ1-1; maybe TRBD1 (6 bases). V lost 3 bases to trimming and J lost 6 bases, with 17 bases between them. CDR1 is SGHVS, CDR2 FQNEAQ, per germline. The CDR3 is 15 amino acids. The CDR3 region is CASSFQSQGSSEAFF. The DNA of the CDR3 is TGTGCCAGCAGCTTTCAATCACAGGGTTCGTCTGAAGCTTTCTTT.

The chain is built from TRBV27 and TRBJ1-4, with a tentative D call TRBD1 (6 bases). There are 14 residues in the CDR3. V shed 5 bases and J shed 7 bases, with 14 bases lying between them. Germline V CDR1 and CDR2: MNHEY, SMNVEV (reference sequence). The CDR3 DNA reads as TGTGCCAGCAGTCCACAGGGACCTTCTGAAAAACTGTTTTTT. Protein sequence: CASSPQGPSEKLFF.

V usage is TRBV4-1 and J usage is TRBJ2-3, with D unclear. The germline gives CDR1 MGHRA, CDR2 YSYEKL. V lost 4 bases and J lost 3, with 11 bases in between. The CDR3 extends over 14 amino acids. The CDR3 sequence: CASSPYTVTDTQYF. CDR3 in DNA: TGCGCCAGCAGCCCGTATACAGTTACAGATACGCAGTATTTT.

The rearrangement uses TRBV19 and TRBJ2-7; tentatively, D is TRBD1 (6 bases). V lost 3 bases and J 0 bases, leaving 9 bases between the germline ends. The length of the CDR3 is 14 residues. Germline CDR1 and CDR2: LNHDA and SQIVND (reference sequence). The CDR3 DNA reads TGTGCCAGTAGTATCACAGGGAGCTCCTACGAGCAGTACGTC. It encodes CASSITGSSYEQYV.

The genes are TRBV7-2 and TRBJ2-1, with D hard to call. The CDR3 totals 13 residues. Trimming removed 3 bases from V and 9 bases from J, with 12 bases in between. Per the germline V gene, CDR1 is SGHTA and CDR2 is FQGNSA. CDR3 sequence: CASSFLMYSEQFF. The CDR3 DNA reads as TGTGCCAGCAGCTTCCTAATGTATAGTGAGCAGTTCTTC.

The rearrangement links TRBV3-1 (or the pseudogene TRBV3-2) to TRBJ2-1, with TRBD2 matching 10 bases. This CDR3 region has 15 residues. V was clipped by 4 bases and J by 7 bases; unmatched bases: 7. CDR1 is LGHDT and CDR2 is YNNKEL in the germline V gene (reference sequence). This CDR3 reads CASSLTSGVRNEQFF. The CDR3 DNA reads as TGTGCCAGCAGCCTTACTAGCGGGGTCAGGAATGAGCAGTTCTTC.

The chain links TRBV5-1 to TRBJ2-7; D uncertain. The CDR3 length is 15 residues. Per germline, CDR1 SGHRS and CDR2 YFSETQ. V dropped 0 bases and J dropped 1 base, with 11 bases sitting between them. The CDR3 protein is CASSLGFPTSYEQYF. The DNA of the CDR3 is TGCGCCAGCAGCTTGGGATTCCCCACATCCTACGAGCAGTACTTC.

In DNA form, the CDR3 reads TGTGCCTGGAGTGTACGAGACGGGATCAATCTCGATCCCTACAATGAGCAGTTCTTC. Its protein product is CAWSVRDGINLDPYNEQFF. The J gene is TRBJ2-1, the V gene TRBV30, with a tentative D call TRBD2 (5 bases). Trimming left V 0 bases short and J 2 bases short, with 23 bases between. From germline, CDR1 is GTSNPN and CDR2 SVGIG (reference sequence). This CDR3 contains 19 residues.